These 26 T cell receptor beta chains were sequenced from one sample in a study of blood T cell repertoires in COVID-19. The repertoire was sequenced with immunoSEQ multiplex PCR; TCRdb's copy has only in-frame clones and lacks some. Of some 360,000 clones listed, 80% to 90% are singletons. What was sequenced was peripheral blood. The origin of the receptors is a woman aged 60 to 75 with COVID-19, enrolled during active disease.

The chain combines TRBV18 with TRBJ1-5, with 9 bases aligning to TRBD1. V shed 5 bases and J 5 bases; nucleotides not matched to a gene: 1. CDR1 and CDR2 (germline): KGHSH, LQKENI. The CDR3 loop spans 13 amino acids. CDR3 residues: CASSGDRDQPQHF. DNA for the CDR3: TGTGCCAGCTCAGGGGACAGGGATCAGCCCCAGCATTTT.

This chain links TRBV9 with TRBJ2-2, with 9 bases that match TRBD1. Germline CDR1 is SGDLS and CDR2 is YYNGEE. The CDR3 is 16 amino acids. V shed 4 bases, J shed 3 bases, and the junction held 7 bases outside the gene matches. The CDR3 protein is CASSLLGTGYTGELFF. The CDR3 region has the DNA TGTGCCAGCAGCCTTCTCGGGACAGGGTACACCGGGGAGCTGTTTTTT.

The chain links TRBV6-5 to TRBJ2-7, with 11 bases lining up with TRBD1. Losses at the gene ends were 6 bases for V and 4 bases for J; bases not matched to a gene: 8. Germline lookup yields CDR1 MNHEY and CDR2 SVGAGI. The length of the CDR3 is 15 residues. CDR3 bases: TGTGCCAGCAGGGGAAGCGGGACAGGGGGTTACGAGCAGTACTTC. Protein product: CASRGSGTGGYEQYF.

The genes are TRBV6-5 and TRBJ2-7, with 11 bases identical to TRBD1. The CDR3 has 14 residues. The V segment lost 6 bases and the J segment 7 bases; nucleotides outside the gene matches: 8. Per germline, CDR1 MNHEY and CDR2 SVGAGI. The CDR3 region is CASRRPDRGREQYF. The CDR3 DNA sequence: TGTGCCAGCAGGAGACCGGACAGGGGGCGTGAGCAGTACTTC.

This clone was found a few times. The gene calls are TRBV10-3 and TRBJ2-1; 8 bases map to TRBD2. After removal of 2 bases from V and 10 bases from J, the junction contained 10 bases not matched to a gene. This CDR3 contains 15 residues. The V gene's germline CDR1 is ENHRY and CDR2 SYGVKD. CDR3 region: CAISEVRGAGSEQFF. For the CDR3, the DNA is TGTGCCATCAGTGAGGTGCGGGGGGCAGGGTCGGAGCAGTTCTTC.

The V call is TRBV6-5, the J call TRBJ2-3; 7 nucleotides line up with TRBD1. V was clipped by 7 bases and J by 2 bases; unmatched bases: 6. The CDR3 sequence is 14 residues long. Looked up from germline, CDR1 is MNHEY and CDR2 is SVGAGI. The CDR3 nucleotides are TGTGCCAGCAAAGGGACAGCCTTCACAGATACGCAGTATTTT. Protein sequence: CASKGTAFTDTQYF.

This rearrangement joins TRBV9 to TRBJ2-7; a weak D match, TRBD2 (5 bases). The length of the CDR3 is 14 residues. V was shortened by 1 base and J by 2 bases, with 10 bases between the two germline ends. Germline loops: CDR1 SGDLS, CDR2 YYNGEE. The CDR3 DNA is TGTGCCAGCAGCGTACAAGGGAGCCCCTACGAGCAGTACTTC. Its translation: CASSVQGSPYEQYF.

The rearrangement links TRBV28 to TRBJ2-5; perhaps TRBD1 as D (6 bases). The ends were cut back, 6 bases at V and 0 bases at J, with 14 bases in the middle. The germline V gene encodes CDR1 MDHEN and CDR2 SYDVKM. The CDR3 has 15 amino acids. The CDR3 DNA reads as TGTGCCAGCAGGACATTGGGGGCGTACCAAGAGACCCAGTACTTC. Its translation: CASRTLGAYQETQYF.

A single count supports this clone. CDR3 amino acids: CASRMDNSGGYTF. CDR3 coding DNA: TGTGCCAGTCGGATGGACAATTCGGGCGGCTACACCTTC. This chain links TRBV6-6 with TRBJ1-2; a weak D match, TRBD1 (5 bases). Trimming removed 9 bases from V and 8 bases from J, with 19 bases in between. Looked up from germline, CDR1 is MNHNY and CDR2 is SVGAGI (reference sequence). This CDR3 has 13 residues.

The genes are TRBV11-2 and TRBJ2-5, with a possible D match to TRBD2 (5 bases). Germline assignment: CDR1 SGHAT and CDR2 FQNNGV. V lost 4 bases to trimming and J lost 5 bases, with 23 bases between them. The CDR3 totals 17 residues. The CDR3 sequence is CASSSPGLKRSWETQYF. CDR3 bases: TGTGCCAGCAGCTCGCCGGGATTAAAGCGTTCCTGGGAGACCCAGTACTTC.

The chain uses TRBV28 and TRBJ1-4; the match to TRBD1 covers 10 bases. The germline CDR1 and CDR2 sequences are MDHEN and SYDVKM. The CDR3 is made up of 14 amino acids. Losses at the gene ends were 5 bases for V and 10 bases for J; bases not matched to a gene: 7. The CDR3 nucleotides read TGTGCCAGCAGTGGGACAGGGGAGATGCTAAAACTGTTTTTT. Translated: CASSGTGEMLKLFF.

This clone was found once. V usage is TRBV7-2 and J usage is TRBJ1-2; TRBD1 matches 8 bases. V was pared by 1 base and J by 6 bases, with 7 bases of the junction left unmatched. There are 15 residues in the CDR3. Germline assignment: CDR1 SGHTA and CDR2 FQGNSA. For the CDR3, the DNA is TGTGCCAGCAGCTTAGTGCGGGACAGGCCCCATGGCTACACCTTC. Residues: CASSLVRDRPHGYTF.

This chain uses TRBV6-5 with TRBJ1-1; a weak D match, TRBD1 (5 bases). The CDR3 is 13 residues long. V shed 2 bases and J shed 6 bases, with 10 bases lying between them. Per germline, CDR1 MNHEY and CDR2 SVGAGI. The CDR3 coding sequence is TGTGCCAGCAGTTACGGGGGGGTATCTGAAGCTTTCTTT. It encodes CASSYGGVSEAFF.

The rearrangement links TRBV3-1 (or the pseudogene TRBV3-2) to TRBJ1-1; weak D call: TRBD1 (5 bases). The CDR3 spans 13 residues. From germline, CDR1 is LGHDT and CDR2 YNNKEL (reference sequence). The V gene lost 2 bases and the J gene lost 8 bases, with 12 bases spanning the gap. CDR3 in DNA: TGTGCCAGCAGCCAAAGTGGGGCGGTAGAAGCTTTCTTT. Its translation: CASSQSGAVEAFF.

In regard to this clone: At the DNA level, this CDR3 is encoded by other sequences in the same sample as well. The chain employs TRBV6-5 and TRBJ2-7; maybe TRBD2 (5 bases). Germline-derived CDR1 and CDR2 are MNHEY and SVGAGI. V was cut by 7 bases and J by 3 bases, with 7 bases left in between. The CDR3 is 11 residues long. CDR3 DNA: TGTGCCAGCACCCGGGGCTACGAGCAGTACTTC. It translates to CASTRGYEQYF.

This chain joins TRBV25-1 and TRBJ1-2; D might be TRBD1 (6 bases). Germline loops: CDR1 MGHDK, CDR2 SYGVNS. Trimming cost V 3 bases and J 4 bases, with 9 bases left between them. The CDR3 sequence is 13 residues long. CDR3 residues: CASSETGTYGYTF. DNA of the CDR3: TGTGCCAGCAGTGAGACAGGTACCTATGGCTACACCTTC.

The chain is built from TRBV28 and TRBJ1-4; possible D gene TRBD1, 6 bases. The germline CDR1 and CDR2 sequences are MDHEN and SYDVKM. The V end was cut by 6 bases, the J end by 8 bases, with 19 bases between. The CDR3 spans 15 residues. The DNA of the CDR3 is TGTGCCAGCAGAAGTGTCGGGGGGCAAAACGAAAAACTGTTTTTT. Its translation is CASRSVGGQNEKLFF.

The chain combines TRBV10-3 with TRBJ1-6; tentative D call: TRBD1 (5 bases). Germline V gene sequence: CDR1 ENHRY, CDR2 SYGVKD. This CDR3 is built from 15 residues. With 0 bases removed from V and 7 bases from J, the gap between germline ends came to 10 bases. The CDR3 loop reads CAISESRGGNSPLHF. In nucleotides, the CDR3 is TGTGCCATCAGTGAGTCAAGGGGAGGGAATTCACCCCTCCACTTT.

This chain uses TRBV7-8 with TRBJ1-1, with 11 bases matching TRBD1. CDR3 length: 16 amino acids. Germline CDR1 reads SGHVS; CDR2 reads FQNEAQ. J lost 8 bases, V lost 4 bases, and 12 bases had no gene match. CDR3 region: CASSSWTGGTVGEAFF. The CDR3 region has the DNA TGTGCCAGCAGCTCGTGGACAGGGGGCACGGTGGGAGAAGCTTTCTTT.

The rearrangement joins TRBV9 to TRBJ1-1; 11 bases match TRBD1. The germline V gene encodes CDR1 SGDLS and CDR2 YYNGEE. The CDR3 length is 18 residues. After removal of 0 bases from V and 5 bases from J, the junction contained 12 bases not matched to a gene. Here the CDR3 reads CASSVAPIGTGGETEAFF. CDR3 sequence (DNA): TGTGCCAGCAGCGTAGCCCCCATCGGGACAGGGGGGGAAACTGAAGCTTTCTTT.

CDR3 nucleotides: TGCGCCAGCAGCTTGTTAGGACAGGATAACACTGAAGCTTTCTTT. Protein product: CASSLLGQDNTEAFF. The chain employs TRBV5-1 and TRBJ1-1; 7 bases align to TRBD1. CDR3 size: 15 residues. V lost 1 base and J lost 2; bases outside the gene matches: 5. CDR1 is SGHRS and CDR2 is YFSETQ in the germline V gene.

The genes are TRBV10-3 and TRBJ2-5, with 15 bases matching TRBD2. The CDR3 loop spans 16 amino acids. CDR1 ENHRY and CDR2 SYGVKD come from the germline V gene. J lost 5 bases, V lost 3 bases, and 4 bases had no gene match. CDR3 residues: CAISDPGLAGGETQYF. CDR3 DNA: TGTGCCATCAGTGACCCCGGACTAGCGGGGGGGGAGACCCAGTACTTC.

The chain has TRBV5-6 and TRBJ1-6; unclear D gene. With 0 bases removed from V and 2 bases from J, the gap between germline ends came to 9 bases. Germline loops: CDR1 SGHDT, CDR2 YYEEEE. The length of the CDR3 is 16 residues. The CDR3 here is CASSLVSGTYNSPLHF. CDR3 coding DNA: TGTGCCAGCAGCTTGGTGTCCGGTACCTATAATTCACCCCTCCACTTT. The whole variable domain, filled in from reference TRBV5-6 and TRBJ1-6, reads DAGVTQSPTHLIKTRGQQVTLRCSPKSGHDTVSWYQQALGQGPQFIFQYYEEEERQRGNFPDRFSGHQFPNYSSELNVNALLLGDSALYLCASSLVSGTYNSPLHFGNGTRLTVT.

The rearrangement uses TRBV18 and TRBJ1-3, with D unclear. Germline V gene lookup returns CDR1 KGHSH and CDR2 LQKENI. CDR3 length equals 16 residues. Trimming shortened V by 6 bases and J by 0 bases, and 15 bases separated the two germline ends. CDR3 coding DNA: TGTGCCAGCTCCGCGGTGAGGGAAAGCTCTGGAAACACCATATATTTT. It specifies CASSAVRESSGNTIYF.

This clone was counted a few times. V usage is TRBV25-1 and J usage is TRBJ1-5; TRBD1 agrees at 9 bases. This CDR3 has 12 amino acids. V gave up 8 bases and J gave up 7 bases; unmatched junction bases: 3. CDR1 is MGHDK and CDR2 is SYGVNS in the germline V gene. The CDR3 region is CASGQGFQPQHF. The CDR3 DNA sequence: TGTGCCAGCGGACAGGGGTTCCAGCCCCAGCATTTT.

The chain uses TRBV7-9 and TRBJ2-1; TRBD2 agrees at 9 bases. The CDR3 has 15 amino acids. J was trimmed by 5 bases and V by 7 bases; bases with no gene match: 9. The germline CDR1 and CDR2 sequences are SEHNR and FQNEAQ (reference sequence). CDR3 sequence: CASTPAGGPDNEQFF. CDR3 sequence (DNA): TGTGCCAGCACCCCGGCGGGGGGGCCCGACAATGAGCAGTTCTTC.